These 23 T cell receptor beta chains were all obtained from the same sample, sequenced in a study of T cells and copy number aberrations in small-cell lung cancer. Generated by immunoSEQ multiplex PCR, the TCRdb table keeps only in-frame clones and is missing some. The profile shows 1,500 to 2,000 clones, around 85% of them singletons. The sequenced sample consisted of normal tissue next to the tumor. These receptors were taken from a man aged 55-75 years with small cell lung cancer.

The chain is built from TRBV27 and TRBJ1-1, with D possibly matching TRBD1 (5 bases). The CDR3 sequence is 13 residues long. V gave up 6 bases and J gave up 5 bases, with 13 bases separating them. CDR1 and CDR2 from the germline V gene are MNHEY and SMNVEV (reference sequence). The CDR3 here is CASSLGGGTEAFF. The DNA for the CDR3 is TGTGCCAGCAGCCTTGGGGGGGGGACTGAAGCTTTCTTT.

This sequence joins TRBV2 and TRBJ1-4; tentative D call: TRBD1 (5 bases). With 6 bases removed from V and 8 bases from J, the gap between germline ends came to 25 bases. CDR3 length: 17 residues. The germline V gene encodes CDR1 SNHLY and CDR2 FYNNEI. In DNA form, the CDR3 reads TGTGCCAGCAGGATAGGACAAGGAACCTTGCCGGACGAAAAACTGTTTTTT. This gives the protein CASRIGQGTLPDEKLFF.

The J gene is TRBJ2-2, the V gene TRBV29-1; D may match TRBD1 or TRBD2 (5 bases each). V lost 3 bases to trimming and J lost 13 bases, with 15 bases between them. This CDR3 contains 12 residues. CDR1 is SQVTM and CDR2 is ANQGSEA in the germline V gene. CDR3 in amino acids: CSVEGPSAGLFF. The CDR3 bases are TGCAGCGTTGAGGGGCCTTCGGCGGGGCTGTTTTTT.

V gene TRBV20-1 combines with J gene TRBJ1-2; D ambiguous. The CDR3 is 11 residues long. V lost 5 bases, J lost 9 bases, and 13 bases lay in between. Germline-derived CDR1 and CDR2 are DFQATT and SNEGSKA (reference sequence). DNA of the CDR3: TGCAGTGCTCGAAAACTAGAAAGCTACACCTTC. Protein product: CSARKLESYTF.

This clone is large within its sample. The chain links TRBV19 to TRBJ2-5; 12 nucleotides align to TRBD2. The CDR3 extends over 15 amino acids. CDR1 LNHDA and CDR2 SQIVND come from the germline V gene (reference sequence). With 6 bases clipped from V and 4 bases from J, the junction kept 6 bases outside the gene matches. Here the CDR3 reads CASSPPTSGRETQYF. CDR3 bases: TGTGCCAGTAGCCCACCGACTAGCGGGAGAGAGACCCAGTACTTC.

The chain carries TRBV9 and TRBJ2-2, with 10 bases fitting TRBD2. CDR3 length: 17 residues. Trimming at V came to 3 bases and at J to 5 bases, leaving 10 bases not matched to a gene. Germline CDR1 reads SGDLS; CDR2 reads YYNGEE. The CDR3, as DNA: TGTGCCAGCAGCGGGGCTAGCGGGAGTATATATACCGGGGAGCTGTTTTTT. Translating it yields CASSGASGSIYTGELFF.

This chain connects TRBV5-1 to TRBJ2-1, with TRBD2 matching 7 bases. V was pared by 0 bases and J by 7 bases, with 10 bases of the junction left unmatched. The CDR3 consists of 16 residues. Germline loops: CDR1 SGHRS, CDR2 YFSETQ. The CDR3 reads CASSLALSGEKNEQFF. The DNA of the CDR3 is TGCGCCAGCAGCTTGGCCTTGAGCGGGGAGAAGAATGAGCAGTTCTTC.

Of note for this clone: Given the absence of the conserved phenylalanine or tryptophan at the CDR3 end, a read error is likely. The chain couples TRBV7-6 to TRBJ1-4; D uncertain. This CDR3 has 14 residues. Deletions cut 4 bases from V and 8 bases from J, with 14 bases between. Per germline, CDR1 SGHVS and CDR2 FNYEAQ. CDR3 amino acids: CASSSRINGEKLFC. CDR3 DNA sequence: TGTGCCAGCAGCTCTCGGATAAACGGGGAAAAACTGTTTTGT.

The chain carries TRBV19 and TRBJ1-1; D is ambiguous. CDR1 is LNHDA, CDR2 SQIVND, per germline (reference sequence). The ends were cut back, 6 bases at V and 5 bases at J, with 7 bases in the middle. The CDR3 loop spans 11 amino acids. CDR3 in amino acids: CASRIGTEAFF. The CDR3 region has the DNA TGTGCCAGTAGGATTGGAACTGAAGCTTTCTTT.

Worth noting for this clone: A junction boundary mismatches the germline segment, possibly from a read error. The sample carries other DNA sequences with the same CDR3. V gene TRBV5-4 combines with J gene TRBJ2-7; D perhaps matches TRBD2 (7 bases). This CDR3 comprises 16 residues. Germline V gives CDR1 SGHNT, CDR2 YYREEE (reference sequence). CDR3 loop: CASSLGGGPSPGEQYF. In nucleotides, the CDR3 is TGTGCCAGCAGCCTCGGCGGGGGCCCCTCACCGGGCGAGCAATACTTC.

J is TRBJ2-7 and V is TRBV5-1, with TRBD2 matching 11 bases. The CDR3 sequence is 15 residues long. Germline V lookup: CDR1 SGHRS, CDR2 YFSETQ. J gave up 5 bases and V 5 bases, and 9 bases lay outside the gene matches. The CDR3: CASRPGVSGRDEQYF. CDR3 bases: TGCGCCAGCAGACCCGGGGTTAGCGGGAGGGACGAGCAGTACTTC. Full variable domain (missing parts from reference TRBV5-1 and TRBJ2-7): KAGVTQTPRYLIKTRGQQVTLSCSPISGHRSVSWYQQTPGQGLQFLFEYFSETQRNKGNFPGRFSGRQFSNSRSEMNVSTLELGDSALYLCASRPGVSGRDEQYFGPGTRLTVT.

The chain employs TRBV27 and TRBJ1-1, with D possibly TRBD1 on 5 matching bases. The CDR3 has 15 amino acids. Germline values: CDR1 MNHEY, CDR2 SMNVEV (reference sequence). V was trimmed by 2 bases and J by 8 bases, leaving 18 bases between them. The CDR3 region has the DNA TGTGCCAGCAGTTTACTGGGACGGCAACCCCGGGAAGCTTTCTTT. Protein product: CASSLLGRQPREAFF.

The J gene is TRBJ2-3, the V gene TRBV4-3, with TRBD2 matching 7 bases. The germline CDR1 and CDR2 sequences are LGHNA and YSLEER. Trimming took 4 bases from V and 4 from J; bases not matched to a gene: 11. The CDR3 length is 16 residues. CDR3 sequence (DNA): TGCGCCAGCAGCCGAGAATGGGGGGGAGGGGCAGATACGCAGTATTTT. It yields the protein CASSREWGGGADTQYF.

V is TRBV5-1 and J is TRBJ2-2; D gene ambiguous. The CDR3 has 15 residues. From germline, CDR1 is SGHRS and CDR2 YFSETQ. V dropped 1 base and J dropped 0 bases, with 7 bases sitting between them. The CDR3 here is CASSLNSANTGELFF. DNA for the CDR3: TGCGCCAGCAGCTTGAACAGCGCGAACACCGGGGAGCTGTTTTTT.

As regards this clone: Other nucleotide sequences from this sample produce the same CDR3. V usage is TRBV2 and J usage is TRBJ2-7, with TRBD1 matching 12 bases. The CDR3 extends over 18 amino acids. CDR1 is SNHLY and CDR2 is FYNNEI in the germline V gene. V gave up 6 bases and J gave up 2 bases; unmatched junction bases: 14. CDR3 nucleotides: TGTGCCAGCAGACCGATGGGGACAGGGGGCTCCCAACCCTACGAGCAGTACTTC. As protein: CASRPMGTGGSQPYEQYF.

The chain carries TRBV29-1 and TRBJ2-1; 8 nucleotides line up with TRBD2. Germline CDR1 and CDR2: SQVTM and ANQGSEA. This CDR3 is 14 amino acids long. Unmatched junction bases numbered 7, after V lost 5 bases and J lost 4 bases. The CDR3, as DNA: TGCAGCGTTCGCCCCCGGGGGGGTTACAATGAGCAGTTCTTC. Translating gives CSVRPRGGYNEQFF.

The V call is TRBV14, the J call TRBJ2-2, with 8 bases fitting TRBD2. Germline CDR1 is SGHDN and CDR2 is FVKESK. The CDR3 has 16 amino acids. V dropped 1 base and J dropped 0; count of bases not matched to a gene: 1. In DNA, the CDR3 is TGTGCCAGCAGCCAAGTACTAGCGGCGAACACCGGGGAGCTGTTTTTT. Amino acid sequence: CASSQVLAANTGELFF.

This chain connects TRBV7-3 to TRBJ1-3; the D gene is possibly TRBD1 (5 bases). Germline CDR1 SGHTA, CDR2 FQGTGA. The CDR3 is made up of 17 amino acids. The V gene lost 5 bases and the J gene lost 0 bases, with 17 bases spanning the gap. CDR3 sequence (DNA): TGTGCCAGCAGCCCTGACGGGGGACCGAGCTCTGGAAACACCATATATTTT. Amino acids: CASSPDGGPSSGNTIYF.

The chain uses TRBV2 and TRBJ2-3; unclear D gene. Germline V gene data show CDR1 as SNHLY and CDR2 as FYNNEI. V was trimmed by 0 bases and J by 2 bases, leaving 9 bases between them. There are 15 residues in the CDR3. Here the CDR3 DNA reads TGTGCCAGCAGTGAAGCGCGTGTGCCCACAGATACGCAGTATTTT. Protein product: CASSEARVPTDTQYF.

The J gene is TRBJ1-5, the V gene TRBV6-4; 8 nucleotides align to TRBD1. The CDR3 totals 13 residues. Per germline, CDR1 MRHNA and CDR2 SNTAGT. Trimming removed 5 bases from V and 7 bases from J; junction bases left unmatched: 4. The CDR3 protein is CASSQQGGQPQHF. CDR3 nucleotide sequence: TGTGCCAGCAGTCAACAGGGGGGCCAGCCCCAGCATTTT.

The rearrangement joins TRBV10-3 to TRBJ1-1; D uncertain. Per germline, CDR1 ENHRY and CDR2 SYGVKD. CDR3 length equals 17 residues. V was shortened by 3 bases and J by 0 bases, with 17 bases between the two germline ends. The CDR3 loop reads CAISDGFGALMNTEAFF. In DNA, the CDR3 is TGTGCCATCAGTGACGGGTTCGGAGCCTTAATGAACACTGAAGCTTTCTTT.

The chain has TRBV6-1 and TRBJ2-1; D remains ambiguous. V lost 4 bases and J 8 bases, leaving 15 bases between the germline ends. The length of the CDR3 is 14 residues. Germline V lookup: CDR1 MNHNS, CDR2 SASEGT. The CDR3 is CASSGGRWRHEQFF. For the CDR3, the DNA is TGTGCCAGCAGTGGCGGTCGGTGGCGGCATGAGCAGTTCTTC.

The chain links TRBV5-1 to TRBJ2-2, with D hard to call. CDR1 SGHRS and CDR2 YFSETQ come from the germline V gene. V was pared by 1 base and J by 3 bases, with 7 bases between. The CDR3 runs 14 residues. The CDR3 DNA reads TGCGCCAGCAGCTTGTGGCCTGACACCGGGGAGCTGTTTTTT. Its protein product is CASSLWPDTGELFF.